The following is a T cell receptor (beta chain) sequence with its context. Per the original methods: Amplification with reference gene primers provided the estimates of nucleated cell counts. The method was immunoSEQ multiplex PCR; TCRdb's version includes in-frame clones alone and lacks a portion of them. For V, J and clone size, that table is used; D and trimming come from the DNA. Of just under 250,000 clones in the sample, 75% to 90% were seen once. The data belong to a study of blood T cell repertoires in COVID-19. The germline V gene has CDR1 LNHDA and CDR2 SQIVND (reference sequence). CDR3 length: 15 residues. The germline V and J ends were trimmed by 3 bases and 5 bases, with 17 bases remaining between them.

The chain is built from TRBV19 and TRBJ2-7, with a tentative D call TRBD2 (5 bases). The sequence came from a woman in her twenties or thirties who had recovered from COVID-19. The sequenced material came from peripheral blood. This CDR3 reads CASSIDLGQEDEQYF. Here the CDR3 DNA reads TGTGCCAGTAGTATCGACCTTGGGCAGGAGGACGAGCAGTACTTC.